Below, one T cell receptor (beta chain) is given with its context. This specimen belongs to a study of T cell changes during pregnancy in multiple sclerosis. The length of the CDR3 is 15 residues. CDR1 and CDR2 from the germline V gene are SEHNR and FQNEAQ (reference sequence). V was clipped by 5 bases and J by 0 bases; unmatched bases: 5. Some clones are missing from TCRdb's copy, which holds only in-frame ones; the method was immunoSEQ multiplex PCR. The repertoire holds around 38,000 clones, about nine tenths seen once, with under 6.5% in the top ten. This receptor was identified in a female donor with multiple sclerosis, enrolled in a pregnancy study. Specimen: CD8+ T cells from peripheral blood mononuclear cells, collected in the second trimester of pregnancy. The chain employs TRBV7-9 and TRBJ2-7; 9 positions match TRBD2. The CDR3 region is CASSLWRGGSYEQYF. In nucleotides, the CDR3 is TGTGCCAGCAGCCTTTGGCGGGGGGGCTCCTACGAGCAGTACTTC.